These T cell receptor beta chains were read from a single sample in a study of cytomegalovirus exposure and HLA in healthy donors. TCRdb's copy holds only in-frame clones and misses some; the assay was immunoSEQ multiplex PCR. The sample has about 170,000 clones; just under 90% are singletons. Sequenced sample: PBMCs. These receptors were obtained from a man between 18 and 29 years old in good health and CMV-seropositive. Both conserved end residues are part of each CDR3. D genes are given only for firm matches. Size is stated for part of the rows, as once, few or many counts, or as a class when the clone is expanded.

TRBD1	TRBV7-9	-	TRBJ2-5	CASSPGQHGTQYF	TGTGCCAGCAGCCCGGGACAGCACGGGACCCAGTACTTC
TRBD1	TRBV4-1	-	TRBJ2-1	CASRGTGGTYNEQFF	TGCGCCAGCAGAGGAACAGGGGGAACCTACAATGAGCAGTTCTTC
-	TRBV18	-	TRBJ2-7	CASSPRSGSTYEQYF	TGTGCCAGCTCACCTAGATCCGGGTCCACCTACGAGCAGTACTTC
-	TRBV9	-	TRBJ1-1	CASSVDQGSTEAFF	TGTGCCAGCAGCGTAGATCAGGGGAGCACTGAAGCTTTCTTT
-	TRBV5-4	once	TRBJ1-2	CASSGTPLSLAF	TGTGCCAGCAGCGGGACACCCTTATCCTTGGCCTTC
TRBD1	TRBV7-9	-	TRBJ2-3	CASGKDRATDTQYF	TGTGCCAGCGGGAAAGACAGGGCCACAGATACGCAGTATTTT
TRBD2	TRBV5-1	-	TRBJ2-5	CASSSGTSGTQETQYF	TGCGCCAGCAGTTCTGGGACTAGCGGGACCCAAGAGACCCAGTACTTC
TRBD2	TRBV28	-	TRBJ2-1	CASSYSASGSSYNEQFF	TGTGCCAGCAGTTATTCGGCTAGCGGGAGTTCCTACAATGAGCAGTTCTTC
-	TRBV27	-	TRBJ2-1	CASSLGSLSNEQFF	TGTGCCAGCAGTTTAGGGAGCTTGAGCAATGAGCAGTTCTTC
-	TRBV9	-	TRBJ2-1	CASSLTYNEQFF	TGTGCCAGCAGCCTGACTTACAATGAGCAGTTCTTC
TRBD1	TRBV5-5	-	TRBJ2-5	CASSLVGSRTGGQQETQYF	TGTGCCAGCAGCTTGGTAGGTTCTCGGACAGGGGGTCAACAAGAGACCCAGTACTTC
TRBD1	TRBV6-6	-	TRBJ2-1	CASQRTGEQFF	TGTGCCAGCCAGAGGACAGGAGAGCAGTTCTTC
-	TRBV19	-	TRBJ1-1	CASSPRDTSNTEAFF	TGTGCCAGTAGCCCACGGGACACCTCGAACACTGAAGCTTTCTTT
-	TRBV7-3	-	TRBJ2-6	CASSTDGAGANVLTF	TGTGCCAGCAGCACGGACGGGGCTGGGGCCAACGTCCTGACTTTC
-	TRBV6-5	-	TRBJ1-2	CASSYRGLSGYTF	TGTGCCAGCAGTTACCGGGGTCTGAGTGGCTACACCTTC
TRBD2	TRBV9	-	TRBJ2-7	CASSPNPGGSPDEQYF	TGTGCCAGCAGCCCCAACCCGGGCGGGAGCCCCGACGAGCAGTACTTC
TRBD2	TRBV5-1	-	TRBJ2-3	CASSFASGSTDTQYF	TGCGCCAGCAGCTTTGCTAGCGGAAGCACAGATACGCAGTATTTT
-	TRBV18	-	TRBJ1-1	CASSPPMNTEAFF	TGTGCCAGCTCACCACCCATGAACACTGAAGCTTTCTTT
-	TRBV4-1	-	TRBJ2-1	CASSQEKGGNNEQFF	TGCGCCAGCAGCCAAGAAAAAGGCGGAAACAATGAGCAGTTCTTC
TRBD2	TRBV5-1	-	TRBJ2-3	CASSLAQRESTDTQYF	TGCGCCAGCAGCTTGGCCCAGCGGGAGTCAACAGATACGCAGTATTTT
-	TRBV29-1	-	TRBJ2-7	CSVPKGAYEQYF	TGCAGCGTTCCTAAAGGGGCCTACGAGCAGTACTTC
-	TRBV9	-	TRBJ2-7	CASSPGFSSSYEQYF	TGTGCCAGCAGCCCCGGTTTCTCGAGCTCCTACGAGCAGTACTTC
TRBD1	TRBV7-9	-	TRBJ2-2	CASSLGDRVTGELFF	TGTGCCAGCAGCTTAGGGGACAGGGTCACCGGGGAGCTGTTTTTT
-	TRBV2	-	TRBJ2-3	CASSRQPPSTDTQYF	TGTGCCAGCAGCAGACAACCTCCCAGCACAGATACGCAGTATTTT
TRBD1	TRBV12-5	-	TRBJ2-5	CASGLTGGAETQYF	TGTGCTAGTGGTTTAACAGGGGGCGCAGAGACCCAGTACTTC
TRBD2	TRBV27	-	TRBJ2-7	CASRTGTSGVYEQYF	TGTGCCAGCAGGACCGGGACTAGCGGGGTCTACGAGCAGTACTTC
TRBD2	TRBV28	-	TRBJ2-3	CASRRLAGADTQYF	TGTGCCAGCAGGCGACTAGCGGGAGCTGATACGCAGTATTTT